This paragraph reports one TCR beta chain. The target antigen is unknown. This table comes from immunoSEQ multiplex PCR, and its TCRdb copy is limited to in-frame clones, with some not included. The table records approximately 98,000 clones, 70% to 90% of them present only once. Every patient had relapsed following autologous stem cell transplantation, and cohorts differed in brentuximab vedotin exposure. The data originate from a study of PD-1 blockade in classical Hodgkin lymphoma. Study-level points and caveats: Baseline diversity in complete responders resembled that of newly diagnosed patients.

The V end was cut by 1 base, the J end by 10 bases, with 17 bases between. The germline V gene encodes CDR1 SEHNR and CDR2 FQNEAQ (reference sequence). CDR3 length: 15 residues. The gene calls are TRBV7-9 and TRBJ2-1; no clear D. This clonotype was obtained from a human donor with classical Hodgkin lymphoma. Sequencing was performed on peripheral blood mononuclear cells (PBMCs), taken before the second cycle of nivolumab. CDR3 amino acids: CASSLGTGGAREQFF. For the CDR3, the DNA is TGTGCCAGCAGCTTAGGTACGGGCGGAGCTCGGGAGCAGTTCTTC. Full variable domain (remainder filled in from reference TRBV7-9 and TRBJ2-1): DTGVSQNPRHKITKRGQNVTFRCDPISEHNRLYWYRQTLGQGPEFLTYFQNEAQLEKSRLLSDRFSAERPKGSFSTLEIQRTEQGDSAMYLCASSLGTGGAREQFFGPGTRLTVL.